This T cell receptor beta chain came from a study of T cell responses to AZD1222 COVID-19 vaccine. Study in general: It was second doses at about 4 or about 12 weeks that were pooled. Study results and limitations: In all cases, repertoires were sampled only after the peak T cell response. Mapped onto spike, vaccine-associated CD4 TCRs spanned it and were dominant at 160-218 and 743-854. Donors were mostly white British, more females; clonal diversity possibly underestimated.

About this clone: Its antigen is undetermined.

V trimming: 2 bases; J trimming: 5 bases; junction bases outside the gene matches: 5. CDR3 length: 13 amino acids. CDR1 and CDR2 (germline): GTSNPN, SVGIG (reference sequence). TCRdb keeps only in-frame clones here, not all; method: immunoSEQ multiplex PCR. The sample has around 78,000 clones; roughly 84% are singletons. Sample: peripheral blood, taken on day 0 of AZD1222 vaccination. The chain has TRBV30 and TRBJ1-2, with 7 bases that match TRBD1. This receptor was obtained from an adult in good health. The CDR3 protein is CAWSPGGGYGYTF. As DNA, the CDR3 is TGTGCCTGGAGTCCAGGGGGGGGATATGGCTACACCTTC.